Listed below are T cell receptor beta chains from one sample, sequenced in a study of blood T cell repertoires in COVID-19. Using immunoSEQ multiplex PCR, the repertoire was profiled, and TCRdb retains in-frame clones only, with some absent. The sample has roughly 70,000 clones; more than 70% are singletons. Sequenced sample: peripheral blood. The receptors here all came from a woman aged 55-69 years with acute or convalescent COVID-19. The CDR3 runs from the conserved cysteine through the conserved F or W. The order of the fields is D gene, J gene, clone size, V gene, CDR3 DNA, CDR3 protein. D genes are given only for firm matches. Size tells how often a clone was seen (once, few, many) or the class of an expanded clone, and some rows leave it out.

d_gene: .; j_gene: TRBJ1-1; abundance: .; v_gene: TRBV6-6; CDR3nt: TGTGCCAGCAGTTACTACGGCAGGGGCACTGAAGCTTTCTTT; CDR3aa: CASSYYGRGTEAFF
d_gene: TRBD1; j_gene: TRBJ2-7; abundance: .; v_gene: TRBV2; CDR3nt: TGTGCCAGCAGCCACGACAGGGGGTCTCGCTACGAGCAGTACTTC; CDR3aa: CASSHDRGSRYEQYF
d_gene: TRBD1; j_gene: TRBJ1-2; abundance: .; v_gene: TRBV27; CDR3nt: TGTGCCAGCAGTGCCTCACAGGGGGCGTTAAATGGCTACACCTTC; CDR3aa: CASSASQGALNGYTF
d_gene: .; j_gene: TRBJ1-2; abundance: .; v_gene: TRBV2; CDR3nt: TGTGCCAGCAGTGAACCAAGACAGACTCGGAACTATGGCTACACCTTC; CDR3aa: CASSEPRQTRNYGYTF
d_gene: .; j_gene: TRBJ2-7; abundance: .; v_gene: TRBV2; CDR3nt: TGTGCCAGCGGAAGGACAGCCACGCACTTC; CDR3aa: CASGRTATHF
d_gene: TRBD1; j_gene: TRBJ2-4; abundance: .; v_gene: TRBV5-6; CDR3nt: TGTGCCAGCAGCTTGGACGACAGGGCCCTCGCCAAAAACATTCAGTACTTC; CDR3aa: CASSLDDRALAKNIQYF
d_gene: .; j_gene: TRBJ1-1; abundance: .; v_gene: TRBV4-1; CDR3nt: TGCGCCAGCAGCCAAGATTGGGGCTCACTGAACACTGAAGCTTTCTTT; CDR3aa: CASSQDWGSLNTEAFF
d_gene: .; j_gene: TRBJ2-6; abundance: .; v_gene: TRBV5-1; CDR3nt: TGCGCCAGCAGCCGTGGACATTCTTCTGGGGCCAACGTCCTGACTTTC; CDR3aa: CASSRGHSSGANVLTF
d_gene: .; j_gene: TRBJ2-4; abundance: .; v_gene: TRBV7-2; CDR3nt: TGTGCCAGCAGCTTAGCCGGGGGAGGCATTCAGTACTTC; CDR3aa: CASSLAGGGIQYF
d_gene: .; j_gene: TRBJ2-4; abundance: .; v_gene: TRBV11-2; CDR3nt: TGTGCCAGCAGCTTAGTACTGTCGCTAGACATTCAGTACTTC; CDR3aa: CASSLVLSLDIQYF
d_gene: .; j_gene: TRBJ2-7; abundance: .; v_gene: TRBV3-1/TRBV3-2; CDR3nt: TGTGCCAGCAGCCAAGGTGACAGTAAGCAGTACTTC; CDR3aa: CASSQGDSKQYF
d_gene: .; j_gene: TRBJ2-7; abundance: few; v_gene: TRBV29-1; CDR3nt: TGCAGCGTGAGGACAGTCAACCCCTACGAGCAGTACTTC; CDR3aa: CSVRTVNPYEQYF
d_gene: .; j_gene: TRBJ1-5; abundance: .; v_gene: TRBV7-3; CDR3nt: TGTGCCAGCAGCTTAACGGGGGGAGGAAATCAGCCCCAGCATTTT; CDR3aa: CASSLTGGGNQPQHF